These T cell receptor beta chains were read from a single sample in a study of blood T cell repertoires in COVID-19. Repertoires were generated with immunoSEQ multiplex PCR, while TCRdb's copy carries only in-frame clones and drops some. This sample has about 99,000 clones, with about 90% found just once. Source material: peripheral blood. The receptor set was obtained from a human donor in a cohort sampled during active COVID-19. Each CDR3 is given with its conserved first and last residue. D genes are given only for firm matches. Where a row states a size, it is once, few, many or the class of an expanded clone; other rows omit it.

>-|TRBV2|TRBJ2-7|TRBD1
TGTGCCAGCAGTGTCACGAGGTATGCAGGGGGCTCCTACGAGCAGTACTTC
CASSVTRYAGGSYEQYF
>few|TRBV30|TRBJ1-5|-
TGTGCCTGGAGTGATGGAGGCAATCAGCCCCAGCATTTT
CAWSDGGNQPQHF
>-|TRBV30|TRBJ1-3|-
TGTGCCCTGGAAAGGGGCTCTGGAAACACCATATATTTT
CALERGSGNTIYF
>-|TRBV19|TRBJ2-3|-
TGTGCCAGTAGTATCTTGGGCGGGATAGTCGCAGATACGCAGTATTTT
CASSILGGIVADTQYF
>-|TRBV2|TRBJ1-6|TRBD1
TGTGCCAGCAGTGACGACAGGGGACGGTCACCCCTCCACTTT
CASSDDRGRSPLHF
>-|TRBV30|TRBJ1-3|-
TGTGCCTGGAGCCCTGGGGGGTATAGTGGAAACACCATATATTTT
CAWSPGGYSGNTIYF
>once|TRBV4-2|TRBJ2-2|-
TGTGCCAGCAGCCAAGTAGGCGGCGGGGAGCTGTTTTTT
CASSQVGGGELFF
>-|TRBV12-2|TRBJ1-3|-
TGTGCAAGTCGCGGTCGGGTCCGACAGGCTTCTGGAAACACCATATATTTT
CASRGRVRQASGNTIYF
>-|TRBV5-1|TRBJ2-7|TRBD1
TGCGCCAGCAGGGGGCAGGGGGTGATTTACGAGCAGTACTTC
CASRGQGVIYEQYF
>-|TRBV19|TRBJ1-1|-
TGTGCCAGTAGTATAGGAAGTAAAGGGGCTGCCGCTGAAGCTTTCTTT
CASSIGSKGAAAEAFF
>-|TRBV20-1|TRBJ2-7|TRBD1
TGCAGTGCGAGTATAGGACAGGGCTACGAGCAGTACTTC
CSASIGQGYEQYF
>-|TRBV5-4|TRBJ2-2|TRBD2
TGTGCCAGCAGTGCAAGCGGGAGTGAGACCGGGGAGCTGTTTTTT
CASSASGSETGELFF
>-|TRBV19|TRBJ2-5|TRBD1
TGTGCCAGTAGTCGCTGGACAGGTCGAGAGACCCAGTACTTC
CASSRWTGRETQYF
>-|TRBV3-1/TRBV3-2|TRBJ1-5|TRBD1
TGTGCCAGCAGCCAAGGACAGAGGAGGGGGCGGAACAATCAGCCCCAGCATTTT
CASSQGQRRGRNNQPQHF
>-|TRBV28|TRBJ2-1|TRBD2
TGTGCCAGCAGATATGGGACTAGCGGGAGGAGAGGTAATGAGCAGTTCTTC
CASRYGTSGRRGNEQFF
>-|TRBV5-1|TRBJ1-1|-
TGCGCCAGCAGCTGGGGGACATCGATGAACACTGAAGCTTTCTTT
CASSWGTSMNTEAFF
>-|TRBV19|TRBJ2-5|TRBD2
TGTGCCAGTAGTAGGACGGGACTAGCGGGAGTTGGGGAGACCCAGTACTTC
CASSRTGLAGVGETQYF
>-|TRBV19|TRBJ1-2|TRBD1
TGTGCCAGTAGTACGGACAGGGGCAGGGGTGGCTACACCTTC
CASSTDRGRGGYTF
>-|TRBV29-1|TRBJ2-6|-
TGCAGCGTTCGGGGGACTGGGGCCAACGTCCTGACTTTC
CSVRGTGANVLTF
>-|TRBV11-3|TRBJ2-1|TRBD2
TGTGCCAGCAGCCGACTAGCGGGAGGAGGTGAGCAGTTCTTC
CASSRLAGGGEQFF
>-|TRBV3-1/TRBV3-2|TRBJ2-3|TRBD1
TGTGCCAGCAGCCGGGGACAGAAACTAACAGATACGCAGTATTTT
CASSRGQKLTDTQYF
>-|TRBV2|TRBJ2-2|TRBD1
TGTGCCAGCAGACTGGGACAGGGGGGTACCGGGGAGCTGTTTTTT
CASRLGQGGTGELFF
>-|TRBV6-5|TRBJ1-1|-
TGTGCCAGCAGTTACGCAGGGGCTAGGGCTTTCTTT
CASSYAGARAFF
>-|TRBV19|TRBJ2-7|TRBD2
TGTGCCAGTAGTACTAGCGGGAGAAGGGATGGGCAGTACTTC
CASSTSGRRDGQYF
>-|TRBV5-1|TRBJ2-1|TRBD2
TGCGCCAGCACCCAGACTAGCGGGAGTTTGTACAATGAGCAGTTCTTC
CASTQTSGSLYNEQFF
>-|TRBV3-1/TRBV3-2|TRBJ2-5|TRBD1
TGTGCCAGCAGCCACGGGACAGGGGTACAGACCCAGTACTTC
CASSHGTGVQTQYF
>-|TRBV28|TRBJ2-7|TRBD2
TGTGCCAGCAGCCCTAATAGCGGGAGGGCGGATGAGCAGTACTTC
CASSPNSGRADEQYF